The rows below give T cell receptor beta chains drawn from one sample of a study of T cells after posttransplantation cyclophosphamide. TCRdb's copy holds only in-frame clones and misses some; the assay was immunoSEQ multiplex PCR. The sample yields 42,000 or so clones, without any singletons. Sequenced sample: PBMCs. All receptors derive from a woman aged 50 to 65 in good health and a related stem cell transplant donor. The CDR3 runs from the conserved cysteine through the conserved F or W. The order of the fields is D gene, clone size, J gene, V gene, CDR3 DNA, CDR3 protein. The D gene is left open where the match is weak. Only some rows state a clone size, as once, few, many or a class for expanded clones.

. many TRBJ2-7 TRBV7-9 TGTGCCAGCAGCCCCCAGGACCCAAGGGGGGAGCAGTACTTC CASSPQDPRGEQYF
. many TRBJ2-7 TRBV2 TGTGCCAGCAGGTCGAGCGTCTACGAGCAGTACTTC CASRSSVYEQYF
. . TRBJ2-7 TRBV5-4 TGTGCCAGCAGCTTTCGAGGGTTTGACTACGAGCAGTACTTC CASSFRGFDYEQYF
. many TRBJ1-1 TRBV19 TGTGCCAGTATAGGGGTCACTGAAGCTTTCTTT CASIGVTEAFF
. many TRBJ2-7 TRBV19 TGTGCCAGTAGTATACGCGCCGAGCAGTACTTC CASSIRAEQYF
. many TRBJ1-5 TRBV5-6 TGTGCCAGCAGCATCAAACCCGGGCAGGGATTGTATAGCAATCAGCCCCAGCATTTT CASSIKPGQGLYSNQPQHF
. many TRBJ1-2 TRBV7-9 TGTGCCAGCAGCCGAGGGGACTCCTATGGCTACACCTTC CASSRGDSYGYTF
. many TRBJ2-7 TRBV28 TGTGCCAGCAGTCCGAAGCGGGTTCTCTCCTACGAGCAGTACTTC CASSPKRVLSYEQYF
TRBD1 many TRBJ1-6 TRBV18 TGTGCCAGCTCTTCGGGACAGGGAGATTCACCCCTCCACTTT CASSSGQGDSPLHF
. many TRBJ2-7 TRBV5-6 TGTGCCAGCAGCTTAGGGTCAGGGGCCTACGAGCAGTACTTC CASSLGSGAYEQYF
TRBD1 many TRBJ1-1 TRBV30 TGTGCCTGGTCTGAGGGGGACAGGAGGAACACTGAAGCTTTCTTT CAWSEGDRRNTEAFF
. . TRBJ2-1 TRBV10-2 TGCGCCCCCCTGGGGGGGGCGAGCTCCTACAATGAGCAGTTCTTC CAPLGGASSYNEQFF
TRBD1 . TRBJ2-3 TRBV9 TGTGCCAGCAGCGTCACAGGGACCCCAGGGGGAACAGATACGCAGTATTTT CASSVTGTPGGTDTQYF
. many TRBJ2-2 TRBV5-1 TGCGCCAGCAGCTTCCAGGGCAACACCGGGGAGCTGTTTTTT CASSFQGNTGELFF
. many TRBJ1-2 TRBV27 TGTGCCAGCAGCCCGCACTTAGATTTATCTAACTATGGCTACACCTTC CASSPHLDLSNYGYTF
TRBD1 many TRBJ1-3 TRBV7-9 TGTGCCAGCAGCTCGCGGGACAGGTCCGGAAACACCATATATTTT CASSSRDRSGNTIYF
TRBD1 many TRBJ1-1 TRBV6-5 TGTGCCAGCAGTTACCTCCGGACAGGGGGGAACACTGAAGCTTTCTTT CASSYLRTGGNTEAFF
. many TRBJ1-2 TRBV28 TGTGCCAGCAGTTTGGGAGAGTATGGCTACACCTTC CASSLGEYGYTF
. many TRBJ1-2 TRBV28 TGTGCCAGCAGAACGACAGGCGCTGGTGGCTACACCTTC CASRTTGAGGYTF
. many TRBJ1-4 TRBV28 TGTGCCAGCAGCCCCCCTAAGGAGGGAAAACTGTTTTTT CASSPPKEGKLFF
. many TRBJ1-2 TRBV27 TGTGCCAGCAGTACTCTATCCCCTGGGCATGGCTACACCTTC CASSTLSPGHGYTF
TRBD1 many TRBJ2-6 TRBV7-3 TGTGCCAGCAGCCCCTTATTGGGACAGGAGAGCTCTGGGGCCAACGTCCTGACTTTC CASSPLLGQESSGANVLTF
. many TRBJ1-1 TRBV6-1 TGTGCCAGCAGTGAACCAAGGACAGCCGAAGCTTTCTTT CASSEPRTAEAFF
. many TRBJ1-2 TRBV28 TGTGCCAGCAGTTTATCCCCTCTCTATGGCTACACCTTC CASSLSPLYGYTF
. few TRBJ1-2 TRBV7-2 TGTGCCAGCAGCCCCCCGACAGGATGGCGCGGCTACACCTTC CASSPPTGWRGYTF
. many TRBJ1-4 TRBV2 TGTGCCAGCAGTGTCCGCCTGCGGGGGAATGAAAAACTGTTTTTT CASSVRLRGNEKLFF
. many TRBJ1-5 TRBV7-2 TGTGCCAGCAGCTTAGGAAGCGATCAGCCCCAGCATTTT CASSLGSDQPQHF
. many TRBJ2-3 TRBV7-2 TGTGCCAGCAGCTTAGCCGGACTAACAGATACGCAGTATTTT CASSLAGLTDTQYF
. many TRBJ2-3 TRBV2 TGTGCCAGCATACAGGAGTCTTACACAGATACGCAGTATTTT CASIQESYTDTQYF
. many TRBJ2-5 TRBV5-1 TGCGCCAGCAGCATACAGGGAAACCAAGAGACCCAGTACTTC CASSIQGNQETQYF
. many TRBJ1-1 TRBV28 TGTGCCAGCGGAGTGGGTGAAGCTTTCTTT CASGVGEAFF
. . TRBJ1-2 TRBV28 TGTGCCAGCAGTTTAACGGGAGGGTATGGCTACACCTTC CASSLTGGYGYTF